Given below is one T cell receptor beta chain in context. The same CDR3 is also encoded by other DNA sequences in this sample. Trimming took 4 bases from V and 5 from J; bases not matched to a gene: 1. Per the germline V gene, CDR1 is LGHDT and CDR2 is YNNKEL (reference sequence). This CDR3 is 13 amino acids long. Two negative PCRs, clearance, or symptom resolution characterized the recovered Cohort 3 donors. Produced via immunoSEQ multiplex PCR; TCRdb's table is partial and in-frame only. This sample carries hundreds of thousands of clones, about 87% of them seen once, and the ten largest clones take around 2.9%. This sample was included in a study of blood T cell repertoires in COVID-19. Study background: Samples of COVID-19 (acute and convalescent) were obtained from the United States, Italy and Spain. T cells, B-cell-depleted T cells, or PBMCs provided the cDNA or gDNA that served as material.

The V gene is TRBV3-1 (or the pseudogene TRBV3-2), the J gene TRBJ1-2, with TRBD1 matching 10 bases. The receptor was derived from a woman in her 50s who had recovered from COVID-19. The sample consisted of PBMCs or T cells enriched from blood (not recorded which). The CDR3 bases are TGTGCCAGCAGCCGGGGACAGGGGTATGGCTACACCTTC. This encodes CASSRGQGYGYTF.